A single T cell receptor beta chain is shown here with its context. Its antigen is as yet unknown. The data stem from a study of cytomegalovirus exposure and HLA in healthy donors. Study observations and caveats: The study flagged approximately 180 TCR beta chains as cytomegalovirus-associated.

The trim removed 4 bases at V and 3 bases at J, leaving 14 bases unmatched. The germline V gene has CDR1 SGHRS and CDR2 YFSETQ. The CDR3 contains 19 residues. 60 Vbeta and 13 Jbeta primers were used in PCR. Produced via immunoSEQ multiplex PCR; TCRdb's table is partial and in-frame only. The sample carries around 99,000 clones, 76% recorded once. This chain uses TRBV5-1 with TRBJ2-1; 12 bases match TRBD2. The source of this sequence is a woman aged 45-65 years in good health and CMV-seropositive. The specimen sequenced was PBMCs. Written as DNA, the CDR3 is TGCGCCAGCAGCCCGAGGCCCTCCGGGACTAGCGGGCTCTACAATGAGCAGTTCTTC. This codes for CASSPRPSGTSGLYNEQFF.